This T cell receptor (beta chain) was obtained from a study of blood T cell repertoires in COVID-19. On the study more broadly: Specimens from acute and convalescent COVID-19 originated in the United States, Italy and Spain. Sources were T cells, B-cell-depleted T cells, or PBMCs; the material itself was cDNA or gDNA.

In the original processing: Nucleated cell counts were estimated from reference gene primer amplification. TCRdb's copy holds only in-frame clones and misses some; the assay was immunoSEQ multiplex PCR. Clonal size and the V and J genes are those of that table, whereas D and trimming came from the DNA. The sample lists some 200,000 clones, about 78% seen once, with 5.5% in the top ten. The V gene's germline CDR1 is KGHSH and CDR2 LQKENI. This CDR3 spans 15 amino acids. Trimming removed 6 bases from V and 3 bases from J; junction bases left unmatched: 9. The sequenced sample consisted of peripheral blood. The receptor comes from a woman aged 65 to 85 with acute or convalescent COVID-19. V is TRBV18 and J is TRBJ2-7, with 9 nucleotides matching TRBD1. The CDR3 here is CASSQTGGAHYEQYF. The CDR3, as DNA: TGTGCCAGCTCGCAAACAGGGGGCGCTCACTACGAGCAGTACTTC.